This entry lists 19 T cell receptor beta chains sequenced from one sample in a study of molecular identifiers for immune sequencing clone quantification (dated by TCRdb to 2017 to 2018). Receptors were amplified or captured by PCR. Reads for this sample came from a NextSeq 500. TCRdb took the public reads, trimmed them with fastp at Q25, ran MiXCR for clone calling and kept in-frame beta chains. Duplicate CDR3 protein sequences are folded into a single record with the most common DNA and genes. In this sample the table shows about half a million distinct CDR3 sequences, around 23% of which occur a single time. The ten largest clones take up approximately 0.8% of the sample. Sequencing input: naive CD8+ T cells from blood, with Jurkat cell RNA spiked in. In the paper's terms, the cell subset or site label means: FACS-sorted CD8+CD4-CCR7+CD45RA+ naive T cells. These receptors were obtained from a human donor in good health. Some libraries in this study had Jurkat cell RNA spiked in.

To note about this clonotype: Given a much more abundant clone one base away, this may be a read error. J is TRBJ2-3 and V is TRBV7-7; D might be TRBD2 (5 bases). The CDR3 covers 15 residues. In germline, CDR1 is SSHAT, CDR2 FNYEAQ (reference sequence). V shed 5 bases and J shed 2 bases, with 14 bases lying between them. The CDR3 reads CASSPVTTSTDTQYF. CDR3 nucleotides: TGTGCCAGCAGCCCCGTGACTACCTCCACAGATACGCAGTATTTT.

Turning to this clonotype: This may stem from a read error, because a much larger clone lies one nucleotide away. The rearrangement uses TRBV5-1 and TRBJ2-5, with TRBD1 matching 8 bases. Germline loops: CDR1 SGHRS, CDR2 YFSETQ. The CDR3 contains 17 residues. The CDR3 DNA is TGCGCCAGCAGCATACCCACCGGGACAGGATTCCAAGAGACCCAGCACTTC. This encodes CASSIPTGTGFQETQHF.

This rearrangement joins TRBV19 to TRBJ1-5; D remains unclear. The CDR3 length is 15 residues. Trimming removed 3 bases from V and 2 bases from J, with 11 bases in between. CDR1 LNHDA and CDR2 SQIVND come from the germline V gene (reference sequence). The CDR3 loop is CASSMVTDCNQPQHF. The CDR3 DNA is TGTGCCAGTAGTATGGTGACGGATTGCAATCAGCCCCAGCATTTT. The variable domain in full, with the rest retrieved from reference TRBV19 and TRBJ1-5, is DGGITQSPKYLFRKEGQNVTLSCEQNLNHDAMYWYRQDPGQGLRLIYYSQIVNDFQKGDIAEGYSVSREKKESFPLTVTSAQKNPTAFYLCASSMVTDCNQPQHFGDGTRLSIL.

Comments on this clonotype: This may arise from a read error, as a much more abundant clone is one base away. The rearrangement uses TRBV7-8 and TRBJ2-3, with 9 positions matching TRBD1. CDR3 length: 17 residues. The germline V gene has CDR1 SGHVS and CDR2 FQNEAQ. The CDR3 reads CASSASPGTGLTDKQYF. In DNA, the CDR3 is TGTGCCAGCAGCGCGAGTCCCGGGACAGGGTTAACAGATAAGCAGTATTTT.

This clonotype was counted only a few times. The V and J genes are TRBV12-3 or TRBV12-4 and TRBJ2-2; 8 bases map to TRBD2. CDR3 length: 14 amino acids. The V segment lost 7 bases and the J segment 4 bases; nucleotides outside the gene matches: 5. In nucleotides, the CDR3 is TGTGCCAGCAACCTTAGCGGGGTCACCGGGGAGCTGTTTTTT. Its translation: CASNLSGVTGELFF.

Worth noting for this clonotype: This clone may be a read error of a much larger clone one base away. The genes are TRBV6-5 and TRBJ2-7; TRBD1 agrees at 7 bases. V lost 6 bases, J lost 3 bases, and 5 bases stayed unmatched. Germline CDR1 reads MNHEY; CDR2 reads SVGAGI. The CDR3 is made up of 13 amino acids. The CDR3 bases are TGTGCCAGCAGCCATGGACAGGACTACGAGCAGTACTTC. Translated: CASSHGQDYEQYF.

There are many counts of this clonotype. The chain links TRBV4-1 to TRBJ2-2, with TRBD2 matching over 7 bases. The CDR3 consists of 13 residues. The germline CDR1 and CDR2 sequences are MGHRA and YSYEKL. V lost 0 bases to trimming and J lost 9 bases; unmatched junction nucleotides: 1. This CDR3 is CASSQELAWELFF. CDR3 DNA sequence: TGCGCCAGCAGCCAAGAACTAGCGTGGGAGCTGTTTTTT.

This clonotype was found many times. The chain employs TRBV29-1 and TRBJ2-6, with D possibly TRBD1 on 6 matching bases. With 4 bases removed from V and 1 base from J, the gap between germline ends came to 14 bases. The CDR3 runs 16 residues. Germline V lookup: CDR1 SQVTM, CDR2 ANQGSEA. The CDR3 nucleotides read TGCAGCGTTGGCCAGGGGAAAGTTTCTGGGGCCAACGTCCTGACTTTC. It translates to CSVGQGKVSGANVLTF.

V usage is TRBV7-2 and J usage is TRBJ2-1; D is possibly TRBD1 (6 bases). The V gene's germline CDR1 is SGHTA and CDR2 FQGNSA. CDR3 length: 16 amino acids. Trimming took off 4 bases at V and 8 bases at J, with 21 bases between the two ends. The CDR3 DNA sequence: TGTGCCAGCAGCTCCGACAGGTTAAGTAGGGACGATGAGCAGTTCTTC. It translates to CASSSDRLSRDDEQFF.

This clonotype came up many times. The rearrangement joins TRBV7-2 to TRBJ2-5; tentatively, D is TRBD1 (5 bases). Trimming pared 2 bases from V and 7 bases from J, leaving 20 bases between. The germline gives CDR1 SGHTA, CDR2 FQGNSA. There are 16 residues in the CDR3. CDR3 loop: CASSLWGQGRIGTQYF. The DNA of the CDR3 is TGTGCCAGCAGCTTATGGGGTCAGGGTAGGATTGGGACCCAGTACTTC.

This clonotype has ten or more counts. As DNA, the CDR3 is TGTGCCAGCAGTTTCGCGGGCCTATACACTGAAGCTTTCTTT. Translating gives CASSFAGLYTEAFF. The chain links TRBV28 to TRBJ1-1, with D unresolved. Germline assignment: CDR1 MDHEN and CDR2 SYDVKM. With 3 bases removed from V and 3 bases from J, the gap between germline ends came to 11 bases. The CDR3 has 14 residues.

This clonotype was recorded at least ten times. The gene calls are TRBV29-1 and TRBJ2-3, with 8 bases aligning to TRBD1. J lost 3 bases, V lost 7 bases, and 9 bases had no gene match. The CDR3 totals 14 residues. Germline V gives CDR1 SQVTM, CDR2 ANQGSEA. The CDR3 DNA follows: TGCAGCGGAGTAGGACAGGGTTGGACAGATACGCAGTATTTT. It yields the protein CSGVGQGWTDTQYF.

This clonotype was recorded many times. The chain uses TRBV12-3 or TRBV12-4 and TRBJ1-1; 7 bases match TRBD1. V lost 5 bases to trimming and J lost 7 bases; unmatched junction nucleotides: 7. The CDR3 is made up of 13 amino acids. The CDR3 coding sequence is TGTGCCAGCAGTGGCCTGGGACAGATTGAAGCTTTCTTT. This codes for CASSGLGQIEAFF.

This clonotype was detected ten times or more. The chain joins TRBV12-3 or TRBV12-4 to TRBJ2-7, with unresolved D. The CDR3 extends over 14 amino acids. V was clipped by 2 bases and J by 6 bases, with 14 bases between them. The DNA for the CDR3 is TGTGCCAGCAGTTTACAGACCCCCCTGGGCGAGCAGTACTTC. It codes for CASSLQTPLGEQYF.

The V gene is TRBV2, the J gene TRBJ2-5, with 7 bases aligning to TRBD1. Per germline, CDR1 SNHLY and CDR2 FYNNEI. V lost 6 bases, J lost 2 bases, and 12 bases stayed unmatched. The CDR3 runs to 16 residues. The CDR3 loop reads CASSKPGGSIQETQYF. In DNA form, the CDR3 reads TGTGCCAGCAGCAAACCAGGGGGTTCCATACAAGAGACCCAGTACTTC.

About this clonotype itself: At one end, the junction sequence differs from germline, possibly due to a read error. The rearrangement joins TRBV28 to TRBJ2-5, with 10 bases aligning to TRBD2. Looked up from germline, CDR1 is MDHEN and CDR2 is SYDVKM. CDR3 length equals 15 residues. CDR3: CASSSGTSAQETRYF. The CDR3, as DNA: TGTGCCAGCAGTTCTGGGACTAGCGCCCAAGAGACCCGGTACTTC.

This clonotype was counted many times. The CDR3 nucleotides are TGTGCCAGCAGCCAAGACTCCGGGAGCCAAGAGACCCAGTACTTC. It yields the protein CASSQDSGSQETQYF. The V call is TRBV3-1, the J call TRBJ2-5; D may be TRBD2 (6 bases). Deletions cut 0 bases from V and 1 base from J, with 9 bases between. The CDR3 contains 15 residues. CDR1 and CDR2 from the germline V gene are LGHDT and YNNKEL (reference sequence).

This chain joins TRBV5-6 and TRBJ1-5; D is perhaps TRBD1 (5 bases). V lost 1 base and J 2 bases, leaving 13 bases between the germline ends. From germline, CDR1 is SGHDT and CDR2 YYEEEE. The CDR3 totals 16 residues. CDR3 protein: CASSLQGEFGNQPQHF. The CDR3 nucleotides are TGTGCCAGCAGCTTGCAGGGAGAATTCGGCAATCAGCCCCAGCATTTT.

This clonotype was observed a few times. One end of the junction varies from germline; a read error may be responsible. This chain joins TRBV7-8 and TRBJ2-3; perhaps TRBD2 as D (5 bases). The germline V gene has CDR1 SGHVS and CDR2 FQNEAQ. The CDR3 sequence is 14 residues long. CDR3 protein: CASSFGNPTDTQCF. In nucleotides, the CDR3 is TGTGCCAGCAGCTTCGGGAATCCCACAGATACGCAGTGTTTT.